The rows below give T cell receptor beta chains drawn from one sample of a study of cytomegalovirus exposure and HLA in healthy donors. The table came from immunoSEQ multiplex PCR; TCRdb's copy has only in-frame clones and leaves some out. In the table there are around 140,000 clones, 75% to 80% of which are singletons. Material for sequencing was PBMCs. These receptors were collected from a woman aged 40 to 50 in good health and CMV-seropositive. CDR3s include the opening cysteine and the closing phenylalanine or tryptophan. Fields, in order: clone size, V gene, J gene, D gene, CDR3 length, CDR3 DNA, CDR3 protein. The D gene is left open where the match is weak. Size tells how often a clone was seen (once, few, many) or the class of an expanded clone, and some rows leave it out.

>.|TRBV4-1|TRBJ1-2|.|15
TGCGCCAGCAGCCTCCTTTGGGTCCTCGAGGGTGGCTACACCTTC
CASSLLWVLEGGYTF
>few|TRBV27|TRBJ2-1|.|13
TGTGCCAGCAGTACCTTACAGGGAAGTGAGCAGTTCTTC
CASSTLQGSEQFF
>.|TRBV10-1|TRBJ2-7|.|11
TGCGCCAGCAGTGACAACTACGAGCAGTACTTC
CASSDNYEQYF
>.|TRBV6-5|TRBJ1-1|.|15
TGTGCCAGCAGTTACTCGGGGTTTGGGGCCACTGAAGCTTTCTTT
CASSYSGFGATEAFF
>.|TRBV7-2|TRBJ1-2|.|15
TGTGCCAGCAGCGCCTATCAGGGGACTAACTATGGCTACACCTTC
CASSAYQGTNYGYTF
>few|TRBV5-1|TRBJ1-1|.|14
TGCGCCAGCAGCTTGGGAGGGCTGAACACTGAAGCTTTCTTT
CASSLGGLNTEAFF
>.|TRBV28|TRBJ2-7|.|15
TGTGCCAGCAGTTTTAACGCGGGTGGCTCCTACGAGCAGTACTTC
CASSFNAGGSYEQYF
>.|TRBV29-1|TRBJ2-1|TRBD2|14
TGCAGCGTTGAACTAGCGGGAGTACCCTATGAGCAGTTCTTC
CSVELAGVPYEQFF
>few|TRBV7-2|TRBJ2-7|.|13
TGTGCCAGCAGCCTAAGGGGCACTTACGAGCAGTACTTC
CASSLRGTYEQYF
>.|TRBV7-2|TRBJ2-1|TRBD2|14
TGTGCCAGCAGCCCGGGACTAGCGGGAGGAGAGCAGTTCTTC
CASSPGLAGGEQFF
>.|TRBV5-4|TRBJ2-5|TRBD2|14
TGTGCCAGCAGCTTTAGCGGGATCCAAGAGACCCAGTACTTC
CASSFSGIQETQYF
>.|TRBV28|TRBJ2-2|.|13
TGTGCCAGCAGTTCCCGGAACACCGGGGAGCTGTTTTTT
CASSSRNTGELFF
>.|TRBV5-1|TRBJ2-1|TRBD2|21
TGCGCCAGCAGCTTTCCCAAAAGCCCTCTAGCGGGAGGTCTCTCCTACAATGAGCAGTTCTTC
CASSFPKSPLAGGLSYNEQFF
>.|TRBV11-3|TRBJ2-7|.|15
TGTGCCAGCAGCTTACGGTCAGGGTTCTCCTACGAGCAGTACTTC
CASSLRSGFSYEQYF
>.|TRBV4-2|TRBJ2-2|TRBD2|16
TGTGCCAGCAGCCCACTAGCGGCACCGAACACCGGGGAGCTGTTTTTT
CASSPLAAPNTGELFF
>.|TRBV10-2|TRBJ2-5|TRBD2|15
TGCGCCAGCAGTGATCGGCTAGCGGGGTCAAAGGACCAGTACTTC
CASSDRLAGSKDQYF
>.|TRBV4-1|TRBJ1-3|.|13
TGCGCCACCTCACGGTTCTCTGGAAACACCATATATTTT
CATSRFSGNTIYF
>few|TRBV6-5|TRBJ1-4|.|14
TGTGCCAGCAGTGAACTGTTGCAGGATGAAAAACTGTTTTTT
CASSELLQDEKLFF
>few|TRBV2|TRBJ1-4|.|13
TGTGCCAGTGCAGGGGTATCAAACGAAAAACTGTTTTTT
CASAGVSNEKLFF
>.|TRBV19|TRBJ2-1|TRBD1|14
TGTGCCAGTAGTACCGGGGACAGCTACAATGAGCAGTTCTTC
CASSTGDSYNEQFF
>.|TRBV5-1|TRBJ2-3|.|14
TGCGCCAGCAGCTTGGGCCAGAGCACAGATACGCAGTATTTT
CASSLGQSTDTQYF
>few|TRBV5-5|TRBJ2-7|TRBD1|14
TGTGCCAGCAGCTGGGGACAGGTGACTTACGAGCAGTACTTC
CASSWGQVTYEQYF
>.|TRBV19|TRBJ2-7|.|14
TGTGCCAGTAAACCGGGGCAGGGGAATTACGAGCAGTACTTC
CASKPGQGNYEQYF
>once|TRBV6-6|TRBJ2-7|.|14
TGTGCCAGCGCTGCTGTTCCGGGAGAACAGATGCAGTACTTC
CASAAVPGEQMQYF
>.|TRBV19|TRBJ2-1|.|15
TGTGCCAGTAGTAACCGGGAGCCAATATACAATGAGCAGTTCTTC
CASSNREPIYNEQFF
>.|TRBV4-2|TRBJ2-3|.|16
TGTGCCAGCAGCCAAGATGGTAGAGGGTGGGCAGATACGCAGTATTTT
CASSQDGRGWADTQYF
>.|TRBV28|TRBJ1-2|.|13
TGTGCCAGTAGGACGGGGGTCTCCTATGGCTACACCTTC
CASRTGVSYGYTF